This T cell receptor (beta chain) was recorded in a study of T-cell reconstitution after alpha-beta-depleted transplantation in children. Study-level findings and limits: Several hundred graft clones that had expanded were reportedly the source of alpha-beta T cells about two months after transplant. Several patients had high TCRbeta diversity at day 60; it came from surviving recipient T cells and thymic progenitors. T-cell numbers and diversity one year post-transplant derived largely from freshly generated T cells.

Germline CDR1 reads DFQATT; CDR2 reads SNEGSKA (reference sequence). The ends were cut back, 0 bases at V and 0 bases at J, with 9 bases in the middle. This CDR3 has 15 amino acids. Unique molecular identifiers were incorporated into the prepared TCRbeta library. TCRdb called the PCR reads again in MiXCR, with one record for every CDR3 protein. The data show about 200,000 distinct CDR3 sequences, 6.6% seen once. There are many counts of this clonotype. The antigen remains undetermined. V usage is TRBV20-1 and J usage is TRBJ2-1, with a possible D match to TRBD2 (5 bases). The material was PBMCs, obtained before TCRalphabeta/CD19-depleted stem cell transplant. The TCR sequence derives from a boy aged 2 to 10 with acute lymphoblastic leukemia, due to receive a stem cell transplant. The CDR3 loop is CSARDRGSSYNEQFF. For the CDR3, the DNA is TGCAGTGCTAGAGACCGGGGAAGCTCCTACAATGAGCAGTTCTTC.